The 22 T cell receptor beta chains below come from one sample, sequenced in a study of T cell changes during pregnancy in multiple sclerosis (dated by TCRdb to the late 2010s). The library was obtained by the immunoSEQ multiplex PCR assay. The table was pulled from immuneACCESS by TCRdb, which kept in-frame rearrangements only. Such tables lose some clones; where checked, under half of the loss comes from unresolved V genes, and the rest has no known cause. The sample table records 40,000 to 60,000 clones; around 94% of these occur just once. In total, the top ten clones hold approximately 0.31% of the sample. The sample here was CD4+ T cells from peripheral blood mononuclear cells, taken in the third trimester of pregnancy. The receptors derive from a female donor with multiple sclerosis, enrolled in a pregnancy study.

The chain recombines TRBV5-4 with TRBJ2-2, with D uncertain. CDR1 SGHNT and CDR2 YYREEE come from the germline V gene (reference sequence). The CDR3 consists of 14 residues. Trimming removed 0 bases from V and 7 bases from J, with 10 bases in between. Here the CDR3 reads CASSLDSFVGELFF. In nucleotides, the CDR3 is TGTGCCAGCAGCTTGGATTCTTTCGTCGGGGAGCTGTTTTTT.

V is TRBV18 and J is TRBJ1-5; a weak D match, TRBD1 (6 bases). The germline CDR1 and CDR2 sequences are KGHSH and LQKENI. Trimming cost V 4 bases and J 5 bases, with 12 bases left between them. The CDR3 is made up of 14 amino acids. This chain's CDR3 is CASSQQGSDQPQHF. The CDR3 bases are TGTGCCAGCTCACAACAGGGATCGGATCAGCCCCAGCATTTT.

The rearrangement joins TRBV20-1 to TRBJ1-1; D perhaps matches TRBD1 (6 bases). There are 11 residues in the CDR3. Trimming shortened V by 3 bases and J by 10 bases, and 12 bases separated the two germline ends. Germline CDR1 reads DFQATT; CDR2 reads SNEGSKA (reference sequence). The CDR3 reads CSARSTGRAFF. The CDR3 nucleotides read TGCAGTGCTAGGTCGACAGGACGAGCTTTCTTT.

This clone has just one count. The J gene is TRBJ2-5, the V gene TRBV6-6; D perhaps matches TRBD2 (6 bases). Trimming took off 9 bases at V and 3 bases at J, with 20 bases between the two ends. The V gene's germline CDR1 is MNHNY and CDR2 SVGAGI (reference sequence). This CDR3 contains 15 residues. The CDR3 sequence is CASTYPGLSKETQYF. The CDR3 DNA reads as TGTGCCAGTACCTACCCCGGACTATCCAAAGAGACCCAGTACTTC.

The chain is built from TRBV11-3 and TRBJ1-4; D remains ambiguous. CDR1 and CDR2 (germline): SGHNT, YENEEA. With 5 bases removed from V and 3 bases from J, the gap between germline ends came to 10 bases. This CDR3 has 14 amino acids. CDR3 residues: CASSHSTSNEKLFF. DNA of the CDR3: TGTGCCAGCAGCCATAGTACTTCTAATGAAAAACTGTTTTTT.

The chain combines TRBV18 with TRBJ2-5; tentative D call: TRBD2 (6 bases). Trimming left V 4 bases short and J 2 bases short, with 11 bases between. Germline V gene lookup returns CDR1 KGHSH and CDR2 LQKENI. CDR3 size: 14 residues. CDR3 residues: CASSHSGAQETQYF. The DNA for the CDR3 is TGTGCCAGCTCACATAGCGGAGCTCAAGAGACCCAGTACTTC.

Turning to this clone: The CDR3 carries no conserved terminal phenylalanine or tryptophan, so it likely arises from a read error. The chain couples TRBV5-1 to TRBJ1-1, with no clear D. Germline loops: CDR1 SGHRS, CDR2 YFSETQ. Trimming took off 0 bases at V and 3 bases at J, with 3 bases between the two ends. The CDR3 is 12 residues long. CDR3: CASSLVDTEAFL. The CDR3 DNA reads as TGCGCCAGCAGCTTGGTAGACACTGAAGCTTTCCTT.

V usage is TRBV4-1 and J usage is TRBJ1-2; the match to TRBD1 covers 8 bases. V shed 0 bases, J shed 7 bases, and the junction held 4 bases outside the gene matches. From germline, CDR1 is MGHRA and CDR2 YSYEKL. This CDR3 region has 14 residues. CDR3 coding DNA: TGCGCCAGCAGCCAAGATCCAGGGGGCTTTGGCTACACCTTC. This sequence encodes CASSQDPGGFGYTF.

The V call is TRBV9, the J call TRBJ1-1; TRBD1 is a possible D gene (5 bases). Germline V gives CDR1 SGDLS, CDR2 YYNGEE. The germline V and J ends were trimmed by 0 bases and 6 bases, with 9 bases remaining between them. This CDR3 is built from 13 residues. DNA for the CDR3: TGTGCCAGCAGCGTAGTGGAGGGGTCTGAAGCTTTCTTT. As protein: CASSVVEGSEAFF.

This clone was counted a single time. The chain is built from TRBV7-9 and TRBJ2-5; D possibly corresponds to TRBD2 (6 bases). The CDR3 is 15 residues long. Trimming pared 1 base from V and 4 bases from J, leaving 13 bases between. CDR1 and CDR2 (germline): SEHNR, FQNEAQ (reference sequence). The CDR3 region has the DNA TGTGCCAGCAGCTTAGGTCCGGGGGTAGTAGAGACCCAGTACTTC. Translated, it gives CASSLGPGVVETQYF.

In its sample, this clone was seen a few times. The chain uses TRBV5-1 and TRBJ2-5; 10 bases are a match to TRBD1. The CDR3 spans 16 residues. With 1 base clipped from V and 2 bases from J, the junction kept 5 bases outside the gene matches. CDR1 and CDR2 from the germline V gene are SGHRS and YFSETQ. The CDR3 sequence: CASSLRGQGNQETQYF. The CDR3 nucleotides read TGCGCCAGCAGCTTGAGGGGACAGGGGAATCAAGAGACCCAGTACTTC. Based on the CDR3 plus reference TRBV5-1 and TRBJ2-5, the full variable domain is KAGVTQTPRYLIKTRGQQVTLSCSPISGHRSVSWYQQTPGQGLQFLFEYFSETQRNKGNFPGRFSGRQFSNSRSEMNVSTLELGDSALYLCASSLRGQGNQETQYFGPGTRLLVL.

The V call is TRBV10-1, the J call TRBJ1-5; tentative D call: TRBD1 (6 bases). Trimming removed 10 bases from V and 5 bases from J, with 18 bases in between. The CDR3 contains 14 residues. Germline V gene lookup returns CDR1 WNHNN and CDR2 SYGVQD (reference sequence). CDR3 coding DNA: TGCGCCAATACCTCCGACAGGCTCTATCAGCCCCAGCATTTT. Translation gives CANTSDRLYQPQHF.

The chain links TRBV14 to TRBJ2-1; no reliable D call. Germline CDR1 reads SGHDN; CDR2 reads FVKESK. V lost 2 bases and J 4 bases, leaving 3 bases between the germline ends. The CDR3 is made up of 12 amino acids. CDR3: CASSQQYNEQFF. The CDR3 coding sequence is TGTGCCAGCAGCCAACAGTACAATGAGCAGTTCTTC.

The chain uses TRBV5-6 and TRBJ2-2; D may be TRBD1 (6 bases). Germline V gene sequence: CDR1 SGHDT, CDR2 YYEEEE. The CDR3 covers 16 residues. V shed 0 bases and J shed 1 base, with 10 bases lying between them. The CDR3, as DNA: TGTGCCAGCAGCTTGGGGGGGACAAAGAACACCGGGGAGCTGTTTTTT. It yields the protein CASSLGGTKNTGELFF.

This clone was counted a few times. The CDR3 nucleotides read TGTGCCAGTAGCCCGACAGGGATCTATGGCTACACCTTC. Protein: CASSPTGIYGYTF. The chain joins TRBV19 to TRBJ1-2; 7 nucleotides match TRBD1. The germline V gene has CDR1 LNHDA and CDR2 SQIVND (reference sequence). This CDR3 is built from 13 residues. With V trimmed by 6 bases and J by 4 bases, 5 bases remained unmatched.

This chain connects TRBV7-9 to TRBJ1-1; D unresolved. Germline CDR1 and CDR2: SEHNR and FQNEAQ (reference sequence). CDR3 length equals 15 residues. Trimming shortened V by 3 bases and J by 0 bases, and 11 bases separated the two germline ends. CDR3 sequence: CASSFVGGVNTEAFF. CDR3 bases: TGTGCCAGCAGCTTTGTTGGAGGCGTGAACACTGAAGCTTTCTTT.

The rearrangement uses TRBV2 and TRBJ1-1; TRBD1 is a possible D gene (5 bases). This CDR3 comprises 13 residues. Looked up from germline, CDR1 is SNHLY and CDR2 is FYNNEI. V dropped 4 bases and J dropped 0 bases, with 6 bases sitting between them. The chain's CDR3 is CASSGQMNTEAFF. Here the CDR3 DNA reads TGTGCCAGCAGTGGACAGATGAACACTGAAGCTTTCTTT.

The V and J genes are TRBV7-6 and TRBJ2-5, with 8 positions matching TRBD2. Germline V CDR1 and CDR2: SGHVS, FNYEAQ. The CDR3 sequence is 17 residues long. The junction had 13 bases not matched to a gene; V was cut back by 5 bases and J by 2 bases. The CDR3 loop is CASSGWTSLSTQETQYF. The DNA for the CDR3 is TGTGCCAGCAGCGGTTGGACTAGCCTATCCACTCAAGAGACCCAGTACTTC.

The sample holds a few counts of this clone. CDR3 loop: CASSLNNVDNNEQFF. The CDR3 nucleotides are TGTGCCAGCAGCTTAAACAATGTCGACAACAATGAGCAGTTCTTC. The chain is built from TRBV7-7 and TRBJ2-1, with unresolved D. Germline V gene lookup returns CDR1 SSHAT and CDR2 FNYEAQ (reference sequence). This CDR3 is 15 amino acids long. Trimming took 2 bases from V and 5 from J, leaving 13 bases between them.

The chain joins TRBV19 to TRBJ2-1; TRBD1 matches 7 bases. The CDR3 runs 19 residues. Trimming cost V 3 bases and J 0 bases; bases outside gene matches: 14. Germline loops: CDR1 LNHDA, CDR2 SQIVND (reference sequence). The CDR3, as DNA: TGTGCCAGTAGTATGGGAACAGGGGTGCCCCTAAGCTCCTACAATGAGCAGTTCTTC. Translation: CASSMGTGVPLSSYNEQFF.

This chain connects TRBV11-3 to TRBJ1-1, with 9 bases that match TRBD1. The CDR3 is 16 residues long. V lost 2 bases to trimming and J lost 1 base; unmatched junction nucleotides: 5. Germline assignment: CDR1 SGHNT and CDR2 YENEEA. The CDR3, as DNA: TGTGCCAGCAGCTTATTACAGGGGGCTGGGAACACTGAAGCTTTCTTT. Its protein product is CASSLLQGAGNTEAFF.

V usage is TRBV13 and J usage is TRBJ2-7; D is unresolved. From germline, CDR1 is PRHDT and CDR2 FYEKMQ (reference sequence). CDR3 length: 11 residues. The V gene lost 6 bases and the J gene lost 5 bases, with 8 bases spanning the gap. CDR3 loop: CASRTGHEQYF. CDR3 bases: TGTGCCAGCAGGACTGGCCACGAGCAGTACTTC.